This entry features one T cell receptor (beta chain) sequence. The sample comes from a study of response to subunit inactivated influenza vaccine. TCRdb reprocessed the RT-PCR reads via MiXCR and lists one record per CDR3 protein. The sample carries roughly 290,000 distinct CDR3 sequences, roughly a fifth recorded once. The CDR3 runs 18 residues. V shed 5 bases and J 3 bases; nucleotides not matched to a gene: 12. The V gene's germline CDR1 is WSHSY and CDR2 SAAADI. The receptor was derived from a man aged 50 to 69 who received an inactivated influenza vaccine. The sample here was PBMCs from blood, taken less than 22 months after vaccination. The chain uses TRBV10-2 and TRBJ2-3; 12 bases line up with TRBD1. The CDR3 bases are TGCGCCAGCAGTCGAGGGACAGGGGGCGGGGAGAGGACAGATACGCAGTATTTT. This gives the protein CASSRGTGGGERTDTQYF.